This T cell receptor beta chain was observed in a study of control samples from healthy donors and cancer patients. The V and J ends lost 5 bases and 5 bases, in that order; junction bases with no gene match: 6. Germline V gene sequence: CDR1 LNHDA, CDR2 SQIVND (reference sequence). This CDR3 region has 15 residues. Clones were sequenced by immunoSEQ multiplex PCR, and TCRdb holds only the in-frame ones, with some missing. Of around 180,000 clones detected, approximately 86% appear once; the ten largest clones hold 4.9%. This TCR was recovered from a woman aged 25-40 years in good health. This sequence joins TRBV19 and TRBJ1-4, with TRBD1 matching over 9 bases. Sequences were obtained from blood. CDR3 amino acids: CASSPAGTGNEKLFF. The CDR3 nucleotides read TGTGCCAGTAGTCCCGCCGGGACAGGGAATGAAAAACTGTTTTTT.